A selection of T cell receptor beta chains follows, all from one sample in a study of blood T cell repertoires in COVID-19. Sequencing used immunoSEQ multiplex PCR; TCRdb keeps in-frame clones, though not all of them. The repertoire holds about 270,000 clones, with more than 75% as singletons. Sequencing was done on a sample of PBMCs or T cells enriched from blood (not recorded which). Every receptor here comes from a woman aged 18-35 years who had recovered from COVID-19. Each CDR3 is given without its conserved first and last residue.

J gene | V gene | CDR3 length | CDR3 protein
TRBJ1-2 | TRBV3-1/TRBV3-2 | 13 | ASSQAAAGNYGYT
TRBJ1-2 | TRBV7-6 | 14 | ASSLIGGDGNYGYT
TRBJ2-7 | TRBV28 | 18 | ASSRDQVFTYGGSLYEQY
TRBJ2-1 | TRBV2 | 11 | ASSGLGDNEQF
TRBJ2-3 | TRBV28 | 18 | ASSVPWGLAGGGGTDTQY
TRBJ1-2 | TRBV5-1 | 15 | ASSLVGTGGIGYGYT
TRBJ1-6 | TRBV18 | 12 | ASSPGGFDSPLH
TRBJ2-5 | TRBV27 | 12 | ASSLGPSGGTQY
TRBJ2-5 | TRBV7-2 | 12 | ASSQWGTQETQY
TRBJ2-5 | TRBV16 | 14 | ASSQSAGGLEETQY
TRBJ2-7 | TRBV19 | 13 | ASSTIRGTEREQY
TRBJ2-3 | TRBV28 | 10 | ASSPARDTQY
TRBJ2-1 | TRBV5-6 | 16 | ASSFAKTLRLRDNEQF
TRBJ2-1 | TRBV7-2 | 16 | ASSSFLAGGSSYNEQF
TRBJ1-1 | TRBV19 | 14 | ASRQGQLIMNTEAF
TRBJ2-1 | TRBV7-2 | 13 | ASSLVAAPANEQF
TRBJ1-2 | TRBV4-3 | 13 | ASSQGHRGSYGYT
TRBJ1-5 | TRBV6-2/TRBV6-3 | 14 | ASSFDRVRGNQPQH
TRBJ1-2 | TRBV5-1 | 9 | ASKGQGGYT
TRBJ1-2 | TRBV7-3 | 14 | ASSPITTDNPAGYT